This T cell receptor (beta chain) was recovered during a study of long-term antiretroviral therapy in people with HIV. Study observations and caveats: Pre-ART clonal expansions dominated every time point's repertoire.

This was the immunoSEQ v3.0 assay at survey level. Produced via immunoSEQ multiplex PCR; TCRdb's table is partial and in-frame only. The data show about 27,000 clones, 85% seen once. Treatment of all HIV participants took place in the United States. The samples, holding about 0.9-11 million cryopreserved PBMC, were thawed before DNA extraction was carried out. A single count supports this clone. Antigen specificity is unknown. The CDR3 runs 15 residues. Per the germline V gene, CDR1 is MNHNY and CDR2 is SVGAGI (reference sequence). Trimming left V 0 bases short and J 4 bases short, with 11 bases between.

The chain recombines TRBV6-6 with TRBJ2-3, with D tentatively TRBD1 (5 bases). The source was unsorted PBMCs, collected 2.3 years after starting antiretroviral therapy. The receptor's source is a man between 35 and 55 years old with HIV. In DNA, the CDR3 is TGTGCCAGCAGTTACTCGGTAGGGGTGGCAGATACGCAGTATTTT. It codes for CASSYSVGVADTQYF.